This T cell receptor (beta chain) comes out of a study of blood T cells in healthy people across ages. It was with a sample-barcoded 5' primer and a J-beta primer mix that a second PCR of roughly 6 to 12 cycles was run. TCRdb passed the 5' RACE reads through MiXCR, listing each CDR3 protein once. Of approximately 730,000 distinct CDR3 sequences in the sample, approximately 55% were seen once. Study-wide results and limits: The long-lived group displayed more naive CD4+ cells, plus higher diversity, than the aged donors did.

CDR3 length: 11 residues. Germline CDR1 reads ENHRY; CDR2 reads SYGVKD. Comment on this clonotype: Its specificity is unknown. This may be a read error, as it is one base from a much larger clone.

The chain links TRBV10-3 to TRBJ2-7; D is unresolved. Judging by the DNA end, TRBJ2-5 fits better; the J call may be wrong. The TCR originated in a man at least 80 years old in good health. Sequencing input: blood. The CDR3 reads CAISGEETQYF. In nucleotides, the CDR3 is TGTGCCATCAGTGGGGAAGAGACCCAGTACTTC.